The 10 T cell receptor beta chains presented below share a single source sample, sequenced in a study of persistence of HIV-infected CD4 T cells. The libraries were made with immunoSEQ version 4 in survey mode. The data were produced by immunoSEQ multiplex PCR, yet TCRdb's version contains in-frame clones alone and is incomplete. The sample comprises fewer than 35,000 clones, approximately 85% of which are singletons, and roughly 0.86% rests with the top ten. Their specific antigens are unknown. Cells were stimulated with CMV-infected fibroblast lysates at 10 ug/mL. Memory cells lacking CD40L and CD69 with high CD45RO were sorted. The sample was CD4+ T cells sorted from PBMCs after roughly 19-hour stimulation, taken from a patient who received antiretroviral therapy. The receptors were sampled from an adult man with HIV who was CMV-seropositive.

The chain is built from TRBV19 and TRBJ2-1; TRBD2 matches at 14 bases. V lost 8 bases and J lost 0; bases outside the gene matches: 9. In germline, CDR1 is LNHDA, CDR2 SQIVND (reference sequence). CDR3 length: 18 residues. The CDR3 nucleotides read TGTGCCAGTTCCAGGGGGACTAGCGGGGGTAGCTCCTACAATGAGCAGTTCTTC. It codes for CASSRGTSGGSSYNEQFF.

This CDR3 reads CASSQTGLSGANVLTF. CDR3 DNA: TGTGCCAGCAGCCAGACGGGACTTTCTGGGGCCAACGTCCTGACTTTC. The V and J genes are TRBV4-2 and TRBJ2-6, with a weak D call TRBD2 (6 bases). The germline CDR1 and CDR2 sequences are LGHNA and YNFKEQ. V dropped 3 bases and J dropped 1 base, with 10 bases sitting between them. The CDR3 is 16 amino acids.

This clone is a singleton in its sample. The chain employs TRBV7-9 and TRBJ2-2; a weak D match, TRBD1 (6 bases). CDR3 length: 17 residues. From germline, CDR1 is SEHNR and CDR2 FQNEAQ (reference sequence). V was cut by 5 bases and J by 0 bases, with 16 bases left in between. CDR3 region: CASSLPIGTTNTGELFF. The CDR3 DNA reads as TGTGCCAGCAGCCTCCCGATCGGGACAACGAACACCGGGGAGCTGTTTTTT.

The chain combines TRBV27 with TRBJ1-6; D is perhaps TRBD1 (5 bases). Deletions cut 8 bases from V and 10 bases from J, with 12 bases between. CDR3 length equals 12 residues. CDR1 MNHEY and CDR2 SMNVEV come from the germline V gene (reference sequence). The CDR3 is CASSNRNSPLHF. The CDR3 nucleotides are TGTGCCAGCTCAAACAGGAACTCACCCCTCCACTTT.

Only a few counts were recorded for this clone. The J gene is TRBJ2-7, the V gene TRBV3-1 (or the pseudogene TRBV3-2); 8 nucleotides agree with TRBD1. The CDR3 covers 13 residues. Germline values: CDR1 LGHDT, CDR2 YNNKEL (reference sequence). With 3 bases clipped from V and 2 bases from J, the junction kept 0 bases outside the gene matches. The CDR3 DNA follows: TGTGCCAGCAGCCAGGACAGGGCCTACGAGCAGTACTTC. Translating it yields CASSQDRAYEQYF.

The genes are TRBV7-9 and TRBJ2-3; D possibly corresponds to TRBD2 (6 bases). The CDR3 is made up of 14 amino acids. The germline V and J ends were trimmed by 1 base and 6 bases, with 11 bases remaining between them. CDR1 and CDR2 (germline): SEHNR, FQNEAQ (reference sequence). As DNA, the CDR3 is TGTGCCAGCAGCTTAGGTGGGGGACTGGATACGCAGTATTTT. Its protein is CASSLGGGLDTQYF.

The rearrangement links TRBV5-1 to TRBJ2-2, with D perhaps matching TRBD2 (6 bases). Trimming removed 3 bases from V and 6 bases from J, with 9 bases in between. Germline V gives CDR1 SGHRS, CDR2 YFSETQ. The CDR3 length is 13 residues. CDR3 DNA sequence: TGCGCCAGCAGCTGGAGGGATGCCGGGGAGCTGTTTTTT. Its protein product is CASSWRDAGELFF.

The chain employs TRBV30 and TRBJ2-7; 7 bases map to TRBD1. This CDR3 comprises 12 residues. Germline V gives CDR1 GTSNPN, CDR2 SVGIG (reference sequence). J gave up 11 bases and V 0 bases, and 7 bases lay outside the gene matches. The CDR3 bases are TGTGCCTGGAGTGTCCCCGGACAGGCAGAGTACTTC. It encodes CAWSVPGQAEYF.

The chain combines TRBV5-6 with TRBJ2-1; 13 bases map to TRBD2. The J segment lost 5 bases and the V segment lost 3 bases, leaving 2 bases of the junction unmatched. This CDR3 is built from 15 residues. Germline-derived CDR1 and CDR2 are SGHDT and YYEEEE. The CDR3 region has the DNA TGTGCCAGCAGCTCGGGACTAGCGGGGAACAATGAGCAGTTCTTC. This codes for CASSSGLAGNNEQFF.

The J gene is TRBJ1-6, the V gene TRBV13, with a tentative D call TRBD1 (5 bases). CDR3 length: 15 residues. Trimming shortened V by 0 bases and J by 10 bases, and 13 bases separated the two germline ends. Per germline, CDR1 PRHDT and CDR2 FYEKMQ (reference sequence). CDR3 sequence (DNA): TGTGCCAGCAGCTTAGGTCAGCCAGGGCAATCACCCCTCCACTTT. Translating it yields CASSLGQPGQSPLHF.